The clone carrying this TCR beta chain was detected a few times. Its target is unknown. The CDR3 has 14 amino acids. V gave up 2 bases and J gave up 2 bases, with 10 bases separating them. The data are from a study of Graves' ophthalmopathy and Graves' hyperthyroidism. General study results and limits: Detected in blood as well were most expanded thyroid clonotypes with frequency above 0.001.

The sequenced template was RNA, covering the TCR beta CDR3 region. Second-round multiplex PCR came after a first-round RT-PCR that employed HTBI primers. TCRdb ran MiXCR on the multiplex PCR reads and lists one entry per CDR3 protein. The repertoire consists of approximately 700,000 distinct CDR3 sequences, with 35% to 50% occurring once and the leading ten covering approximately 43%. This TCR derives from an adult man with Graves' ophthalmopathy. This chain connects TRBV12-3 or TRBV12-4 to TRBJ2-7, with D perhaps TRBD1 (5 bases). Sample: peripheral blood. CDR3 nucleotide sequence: TGTGCCAGCAGTTTAAAGGGGATCACCTACGAGCAGTACTTC. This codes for CASSLKGITYEQYF.